The 14 T cell receptor beta chains presented below share a single source sample, sequenced in a study of neurological immune-mediated disorders. Time point: technical triplicate 3. Using its own MiXCR run on the 5' RACE reads, TCRdb lists one record per CDR3 protein. The table has about 44,000 distinct CDR3 sequences, roughly 21% seen once. Source material: PBMCs. These receptors originate from a man in his 60s with HTLV-1-associated myelopathy (HAM/TSP).

As for this clonotype: One junction end disagrees with the germline gene, perhaps due to a read error. The rearrangement joins TRBV10-3 to TRBJ2-3; 8 bases line up with TRBD1. Germline V gene lookup returns CDR1 ENHRY and CDR2 SYGVKD. CDR3 length: 15 residues. CDR3 DNA: TGTGCCATCAGTGACCGCGGGACAGGCACAGATACGCATTATTTT. As protein: CAISDRGTGTDTHYF.

CDR3 amino acids: CASSLGTGGNTGEQYF. The DNA of the CDR3 is TGTGCCAGCAGCCTAGGGACTGGCGGGAACACCGGGGAGCAGTATTTT. The chain couples TRBV7-9 to TRBJ2-3; the D gene is possibly TRBD2 (6 bases). Trimming removed 5 bases at V and 11 bases at J, with 26 bases between. There are 16 residues in the CDR3. From germline, CDR1 is SEHNR and CDR2 FQNEAQ (reference sequence).

This clonotype was detected many times. The CDR3, as DNA: TGTGCCAGCAGCTTGGGGGACCGTAGGGAGCAGTACTTC. Translated: CASSLGDRREQYF. This chain connects TRBV7-2 to TRBJ2-7; D may match TRBD1 or TRBD2 (5 bases each). V lost 3 bases and J lost 7, with 13 bases in between. CDR1 and CDR2 (germline): SGHTA, FQGNSA. The CDR3 totals 13 residues.

This clonotype was counted ten times or more. The V gene is TRBV6-5, the J gene TRBJ2-2, with 8 bases lining up with TRBD2. In germline, CDR1 is MNHEY, CDR2 SVGAGI. The V and J ends lost 5 bases and 7 bases, in that order; junction bases with no gene match: 9. The CDR3 is made up of 15 amino acids. The CDR3 reads CASSPSSGSDGELFF. The CDR3 DNA sequence: TGTGCCAGCAGTCCCTCAAGCGGGAGCGACGGGGAGCTGTTTTTT.

This clonotype was seen many times. V usage is TRBV20-1 and J usage is TRBJ2-3; D is unresolved. The ends were cut back, 7 bases at V and 2 bases at J, with 4 bases in the middle. Looked up from germline, CDR1 is DFQATT and CDR2 is SNEGSKA (reference sequence). The length of the CDR3 is 10 residues. The CDR3 DNA is TGCAGTGTTAACACAGATACGCAGTATTTT. This codes for CSVNTDTQYF.

Ten or more counts support this clonotype. This chain uses TRBV20-1 with TRBJ2-5; either TRBD1 or TRBD2 may supply D (5 bases each). The V end was cut by 0 bases, the J end by 4 bases, with 15 bases between. Germline CDR1 reads DFQATT; CDR2 reads SNEGSKA (reference sequence). The CDR3 contains 15 residues. CDR3 bases: TGCAGTGCTAGAGAAAACGGGGTTGGGGGAGAGACCCAGTACTTC. It is translated as CSARENGVGGETQYF.

This clonotype was picked up many times. The V call is TRBV5-4, the J call TRBJ2-1, with 10 nucleotides matching TRBD2. J was trimmed by 8 bases and V by 3 bases; bases with no gene match: 8. The length of the CDR3 is 15 residues. Germline-derived CDR1 and CDR2 are SGHNT and YYREEE (reference sequence). The CDR3 DNA sequence: TGTGCCAGCAGCTCCCCTAGCGGGAGTTGGGATGAGCAGTTCTTC. Protein: CASSSPSGSWDEQFF.

This clonotype qualifies as medium-sized. The rearrangement links TRBV5-1 to TRBJ2-1; D perhaps matches TRBD2 (5 bases). The CDR3 totals 13 residues. CDR1 SGHRS and CDR2 YFSETQ come from the germline V gene. Trimming pared 7 bases from V and 6 bases from J, leaving 14 bases between. As DNA, the CDR3 is TGCGCCAGCGGTGTCCAGGACTCCAATGAGCAGTTCTTC. This sequence encodes CASGVQDSNEQFF. Filled out from reference TRBV5-1 and TRBJ2-1, the complete variable domain reads KAGVTQTPRYLIKTRGQQVTLSCSPISGHRSVSWYQQTPGQGLQFLFEYFSETQRNKGNFPGRFSGRQFSNSRSEMNVSTLELGDSALYLCASGVQDSNEQFFGPGTRLTVL.

As concerns this clonotype: An end of the junction differs from the germline gene, which may be a read error. The chain joins TRBV28 to TRBJ1-2, with unresolved D. The CDR3 is 13 amino acids. CDR1 and CDR2 from the germline V gene are MDHEN and SYDVKM. DNA of the CDR3: TGTGCAAGCAGTGGAGACCCGTATTATGGCTACACCTTC. It specifies CASSGDPYYGYTF.

This clonotype was seen at least ten times. CDR3 residues: CASSFGGDQPQHF. The CDR3 coding sequence is TGTGCCAGCAGCTTTGGGGGAGATCAGCCCCAGCATTTT. V and J are TRBV7-9 and TRBJ1-5; weak D call: TRBD1 (5 bases). Germline V gene sequence: CDR1 SEHNR, CDR2 FQNEAQ (reference sequence). V was shortened by 3 bases and J by 5 bases, with 8 bases between the two germline ends. This CDR3 has 13 amino acids.

This clonotype was observed many times. The gene calls are TRBV5-1 and TRBJ2-3; no reliable D call. Looked up from germline, CDR1 is SGHRS and CDR2 is YFSETQ. This CDR3 spans 15 amino acids. V was pared by 3 bases and J by 2 bases, with 13 bases between. The CDR3 nucleotides are TGCGCCAGCAGCTCCCAGAACAGAGCCACAGATACGCAGTATTTT. This codes for CASSSQNRATDTQYF.

The chain joins TRBV12-3 or TRBV12-4 to TRBJ2-7; 8 bases are shared with TRBD2. This CDR3 comprises 14 residues. Trimming cost V 6 bases and J 2 bases; bases outside gene matches: 6. CDR3: CASSCLAGAYEQYF. For the CDR3, the DNA is TGTGCCAGCAGCTGTCTAGCGGGCGCCTACGAGCAGTACTTC.

This clonotype was seen many times. The J gene is TRBJ2-7, the V gene TRBV29-1, with 15 bases fitting TRBD2. CDR3 size: 14 residues. The V gene end was trimmed by 4 bases and the J gene end by 5 bases; junction bases not matched to a gene: 3. Germline CDR1 and CDR2: SQVTM and ANQGSEA. CDR3 DNA: TGCAGCGTTGCGGGACTAGCGGGAGGTAACGAGCAGTACTTC. Translating it yields CSVAGLAGGNEQYF.

In this sample, this clonotype turned up many times. CDR3 residues: CASSLWTASGANVLTF. DNA for the CDR3: TGTGCCAGCAGTTTATGGACAGCCTCTGGGGCCAACGTCCTGACTTTC. The V call is TRBV27, the J call TRBJ2-6; perhaps TRBD1 as D (6 bases). Trimming took 1 base from V and 0 from J, leaving 7 bases between them. CDR1 is MNHEY, CDR2 SMNVEV, per germline (reference sequence). The CDR3 is 16 amino acids. Full variable domain (outside the CDR3, taken from reference TRBV27 and TRBJ2-6): EAQVTQNPRYLITVTGKKLTVTCSQNMNHEYMSWYRQDPGLGLRQIYYSMNVEVTDKGDVPEGYKVSRKEKRNFPLILESPSPNQTSLYFCASSLWTASGANVLTFGAGSRLTVL.